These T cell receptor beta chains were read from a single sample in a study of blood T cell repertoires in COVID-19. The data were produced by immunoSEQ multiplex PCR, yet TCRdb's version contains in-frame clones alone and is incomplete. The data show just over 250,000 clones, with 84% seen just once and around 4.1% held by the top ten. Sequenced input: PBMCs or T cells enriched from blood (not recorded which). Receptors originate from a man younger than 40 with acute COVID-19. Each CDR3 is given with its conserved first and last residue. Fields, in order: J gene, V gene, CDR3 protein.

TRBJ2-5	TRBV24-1	CATSGVGRGLFGETQYF
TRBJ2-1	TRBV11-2	CASSLAHEQFF
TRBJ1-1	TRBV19	CASSIGGAHTEAFF
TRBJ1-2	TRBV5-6	CASSLVGQGDYGYTF
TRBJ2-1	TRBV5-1	CASSGRTGDHEQFF
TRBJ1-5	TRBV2	CASTGRGTQPQHF
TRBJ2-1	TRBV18	CASSRTLYNEQFF
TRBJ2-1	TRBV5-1	CASRHRDTRAYNEQFF
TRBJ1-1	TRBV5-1	CASSLQGVLNTEAFF
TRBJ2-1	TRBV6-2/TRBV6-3	CASSSLYNEQFF
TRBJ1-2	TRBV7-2	CASSLGGTRDGYTF
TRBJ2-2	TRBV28	CASSLFYPSGGHNTGELFF
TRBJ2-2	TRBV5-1	CASSLGGLALTGELFF
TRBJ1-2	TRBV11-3	CASSQGRDGYTF
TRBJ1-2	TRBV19	CASRDRGVNGYTF
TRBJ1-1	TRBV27	CASSSDRVYTEAFF
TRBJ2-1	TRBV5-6	CASSFEEERLAGFNEQFF
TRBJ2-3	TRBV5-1	CASSLGTPSDTQYF
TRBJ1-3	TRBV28	CASGDYSGNTIYF
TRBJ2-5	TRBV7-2	CAIRAGGLETQYF
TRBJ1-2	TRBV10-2	CASSGRVDGYGYTF
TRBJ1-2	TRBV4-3	CASSQSSSGYTF
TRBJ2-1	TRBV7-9	CASRRTGNEQFF
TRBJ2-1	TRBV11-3	CASSLGLALNQEEFF
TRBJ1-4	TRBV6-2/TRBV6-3	CASSYSRGLRIATTNEKLFF
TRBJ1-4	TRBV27	CASRQGVDEKLFF
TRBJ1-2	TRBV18	CASSLDRAYGYTF